The source of this TCR beta chain is a study of cytomegalovirus exposure and HLA in healthy donors. Samples came from healthy bone marrow donors. Donors had nominal health at sampling but likely had unrecorded immune exposures. Regarding this clone: Its antigen is not identified.

Findings of the study overall: In a later analysis, V- and J-gene trimming of beta chains associated with a DCLRE1C missense variant, replicated independently.

Both 60 Vbeta primers and 13 Jbeta primers went into the PCR. Using immunoSEQ multiplex PCR, the repertoire was profiled, and TCRdb retains in-frame clones only, with some absent. The sample yields more than 95,000 clones, around 76% seen once. The clonotype was recovered from a middle-aged man in good health and CMV-seropositive. The source material was PBMCs.

CDR3 nucleotide sequence: TGTGCCAGTAGTCCTACCGGGACAGGGACTGGAAACACCATATATTTT. Residues: CASSPTGTGTGNTIYF. The chain joins TRBV19 to TRBJ1-3; 9 positions agree with TRBD1. J was trimmed by 2 bases and V by 5 bases; bases with no gene match: 7. The CDR3 length is 16 residues. CDR1 LNHDA and CDR2 SQIVND come from the germline V gene (reference sequence).